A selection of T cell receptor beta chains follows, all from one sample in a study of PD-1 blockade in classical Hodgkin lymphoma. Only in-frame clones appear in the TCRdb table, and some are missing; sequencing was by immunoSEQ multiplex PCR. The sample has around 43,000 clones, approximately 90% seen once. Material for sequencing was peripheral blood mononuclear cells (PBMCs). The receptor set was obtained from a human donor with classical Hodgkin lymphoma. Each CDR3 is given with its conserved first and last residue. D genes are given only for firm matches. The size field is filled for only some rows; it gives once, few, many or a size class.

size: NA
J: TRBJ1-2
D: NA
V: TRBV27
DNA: TGTGCCAGCAGTCTATCAGGGAACGGCTACACCTTC
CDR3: CASSLSGNGYTF

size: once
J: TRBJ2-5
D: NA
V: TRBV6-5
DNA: TGTGCCAGCAGTTTTGGACTGGGACAGACCCAGTACTTC
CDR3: CASSFGLGQTQYF

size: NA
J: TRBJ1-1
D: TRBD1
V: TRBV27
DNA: TGTGCCAGCAGTGTGACAGGGTCGGGCACTGAAGCTTTCTTT
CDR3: CASSVTGSGTEAFF

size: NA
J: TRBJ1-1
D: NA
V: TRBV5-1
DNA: TGCGCCAGCAGCCCGGGGGGCGGGGGCACTGAAGCTTTCTTT
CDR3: CASSPGGGGTEAFF

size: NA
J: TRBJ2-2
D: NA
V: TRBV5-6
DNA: TGTGCCAGCAGCCCGCCATCCGACACCGGGGAGCTGTTTTTT
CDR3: CASSPPSDTGELFF

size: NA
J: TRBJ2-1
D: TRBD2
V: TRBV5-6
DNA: TGTGCCAGCAGCTTGGAGCGGTTGGGAGGGAGTCCGGCATACAATGAGCAGTTCTTC
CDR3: CASSLERLGGSPAYNEQFF

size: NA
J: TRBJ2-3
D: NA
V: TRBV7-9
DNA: TGTGCCAGCAGGTCTAGGCTTGAGACAGATACGCAGTATTTT
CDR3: CASRSRLETDTQYF

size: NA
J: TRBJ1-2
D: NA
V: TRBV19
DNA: TGTGCCAGTAGTATCACCACCTTCTATGGCTACACCTTC
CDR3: CASSITTFYGYTF

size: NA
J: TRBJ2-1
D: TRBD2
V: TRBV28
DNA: TGTGCCAGCAGTCTAGAGAGCGGGGGCTCCTACAATGAGCAGTTCTTC
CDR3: CASSLESGGSYNEQFF

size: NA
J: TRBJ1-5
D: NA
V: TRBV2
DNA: TGTGCCAGCAGTCCCCAGGGAATCGCCTATAGCAATCAGCCCCAGCATTTT
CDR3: CASSPQGIAYSNQPQHF

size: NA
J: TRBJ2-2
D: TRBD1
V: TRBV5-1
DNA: TGCGCCAGCAGCCCCGACAGGGGGCGCCCCACCGGGGAGCTGTTTTTT
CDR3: CASSPDRGRPTGELFF

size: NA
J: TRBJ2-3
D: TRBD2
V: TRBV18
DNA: TGTGCCAGCTCACCGGGACTAGCGGGAGTCAAAGATACGCAGTATTTT
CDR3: CASSPGLAGVKDTQYF

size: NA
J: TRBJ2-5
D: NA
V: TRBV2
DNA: TGTGCCAGCAGTGAGGGGGAGACCCAGTACTTC
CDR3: CASSEGETQYF

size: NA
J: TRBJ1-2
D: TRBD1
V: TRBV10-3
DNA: TGTGCCATCGCTGGGACAGATAACTATGGCTACACCTTC
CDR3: CAIAGTDNYGYTF

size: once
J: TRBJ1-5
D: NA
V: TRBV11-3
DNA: TGTGCCAGCAGCTTCAAGGCCCAGCATTTT
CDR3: CASSFKAQHF

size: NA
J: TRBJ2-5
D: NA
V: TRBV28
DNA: TGTGCCAGCAGTCGGAACGGCTGGGAGACCCAGTACTTC
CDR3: CASSRNGWETQYF

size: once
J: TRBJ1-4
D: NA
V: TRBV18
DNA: TGTGCCAGCTCACTAAGAATTGCAACTAATGAAAAACTGTTTTTT
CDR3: CASSLRIATNEKLFF

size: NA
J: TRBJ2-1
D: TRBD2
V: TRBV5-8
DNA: TGTGCCAGCAGCTTCCCCTATACTAGCGGGAGCTACAATGAGCAGTTCTTC
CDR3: CASSFPYTSGSYNEQFF

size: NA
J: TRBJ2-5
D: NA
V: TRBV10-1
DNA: TGCGCCAGCAGTGATCATCGGGGGGAGACCCAGTACTTC
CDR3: CASSDHRGETQYF

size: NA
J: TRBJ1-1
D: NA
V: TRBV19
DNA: TGTGCCAGTAGCCTGACTCCCTTGGGGATGAACACTGAAGCTTTCTTT
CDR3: CASSLTPLGMNTEAFF

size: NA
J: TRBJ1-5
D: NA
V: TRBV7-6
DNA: TGTGCCAGCAGTCGTCGGCCCGGGGGCAATCAGCCCCAGCATTTT
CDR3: CASSRRPGGNQPQHF

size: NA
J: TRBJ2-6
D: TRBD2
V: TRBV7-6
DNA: TGTGCCAGCAGCTTGGGTAGCGGGGGACCTGGGGCCAACGTCCTGACTTTC
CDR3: CASSLGSGGPGANVLTF

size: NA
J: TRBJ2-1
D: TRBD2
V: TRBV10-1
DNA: TGCGCCAGCAGTGAGTACTCACTAGCGGGAGGGAACAATGAGCAGTTCTTC
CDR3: CASSEYSLAGGNNEQFF

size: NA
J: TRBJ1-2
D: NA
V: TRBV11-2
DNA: TGTGCCAGCAGCTTACTAGGGCCACTGGATCCTAACTATGGCTACACCTTC
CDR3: CASSLLGPLDPNYGYTF

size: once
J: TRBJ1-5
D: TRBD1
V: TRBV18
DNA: TGTGCCAGCTCACCATCGTCAGGGGGTATTCAGCCCCAGCATTTT
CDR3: CASSPSSGGIQPQHF

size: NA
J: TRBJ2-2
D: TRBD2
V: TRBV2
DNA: TGTGCCAGCAAGTGGGAGGGTCGCACCGGGGAGCTGTTTTTT
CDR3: CASKWEGRTGELFF

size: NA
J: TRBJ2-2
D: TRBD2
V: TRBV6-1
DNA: TGTGCCAGCAGTGAAATCCTGGCGGGAGCCGGGGAGCTGTTTTTT
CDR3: CASSEILAGAGELFF

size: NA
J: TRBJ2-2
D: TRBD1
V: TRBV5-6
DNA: TGTGCCAGCAGCCGGGGACAGGTGAACACCGGGGAGCTGTTTTTT
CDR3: CASSRGQVNTGELFF

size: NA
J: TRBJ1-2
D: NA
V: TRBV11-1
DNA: TGTGCCAGCAGCTTAGAAGGGGGTCGTGGCTACACCTTC
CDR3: CASSLEGGRGYTF

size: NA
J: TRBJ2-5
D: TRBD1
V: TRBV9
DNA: TGTGCCAGCAGCACCCGGACAGGGGAAGAGACCCAGTACTTC
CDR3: CASSTRTGEETQYF

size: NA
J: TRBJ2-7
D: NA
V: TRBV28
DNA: TGTGCCAGCAGTCAGACACCGGCCTACGAGCAGTACTTC
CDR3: CASSQTPAYEQYF

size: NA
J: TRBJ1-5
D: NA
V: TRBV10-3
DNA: TGTGCCATCAGTGATCCCGGGGGACACAATCAGCCCCAGCATTTT
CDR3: CAISDPGGHNQPQHF

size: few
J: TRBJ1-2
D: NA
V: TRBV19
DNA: TGTGCCAGTAGTATAGAATTATCCGGGACGAGCCTCCATGGCTACACCTTC
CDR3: CASSIELSGTSLHGYTF

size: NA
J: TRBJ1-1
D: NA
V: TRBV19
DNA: TGTGCCAGTACCGAATCCTCGGGACGGCAATTCTTT
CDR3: CASTESSGRQFF

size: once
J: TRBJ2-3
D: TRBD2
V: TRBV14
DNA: TGTGCCAGCAGCCAGGAGGGACTAGAGATGACAGATACGCAGTATTTT
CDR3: CASSQEGLEMTDTQYF

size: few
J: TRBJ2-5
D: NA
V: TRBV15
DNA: TGTGCCACCAGCAGAGATCCGGGGGCCCAAGAGACCCAGTACTTC
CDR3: CATSRDPGAQETQYF

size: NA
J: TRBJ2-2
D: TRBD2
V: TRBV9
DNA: TGTGCCAGCAGCGTAGCGGGGGGACCAGGCGCCGGGGAGCTGTTTTTT
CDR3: CASSVAGGPGAGELFF

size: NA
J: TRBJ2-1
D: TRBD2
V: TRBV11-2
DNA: TGTGCCAGCAGCGATCTAGCGGAAGGCTACAATGAGCAGTTCTTC
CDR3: CASSDLAEGYNEQFF

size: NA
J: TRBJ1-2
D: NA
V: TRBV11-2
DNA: TGTGCCAGCAGCCAGACCGACAGGGGCTACACCTTC
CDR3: CASSQTDRGYTF

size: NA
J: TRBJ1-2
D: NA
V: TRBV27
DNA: TGTGCCAGCAGTTTTTTGGGGGACACGATCTATGGCTACACCTTC
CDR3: CASSFLGDTIYGYTF

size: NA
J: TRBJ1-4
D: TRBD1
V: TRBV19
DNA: TGTGCCAGTGCTTCACAGGGGGCTAGGGCTAATGAAAAACTGTTTTTT
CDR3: CASASQGARANEKLFF

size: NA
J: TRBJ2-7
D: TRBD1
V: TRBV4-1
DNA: TGCGCCAGCAGCCAAGTGGGGACAGGGGGCCAGGACGAGCAGTACTTC
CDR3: CASSQVGTGGQDEQYF

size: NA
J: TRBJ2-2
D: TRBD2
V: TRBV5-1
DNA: TGCGCCAGCGGACTAGCGGCGAACACCGGGGAGCTGTTTTTT
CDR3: CASGLAANTGELFF

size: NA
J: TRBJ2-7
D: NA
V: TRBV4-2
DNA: TGTGCCAGCAGCCAAGAAGGAGATGTGGCCGAGCAGTACTTC
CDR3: CASSQEGDVAEQYF

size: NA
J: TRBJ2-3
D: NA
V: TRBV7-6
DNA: TGTGCCAGCAGCTTAAGAAGCGTTCTAGATACGCAGTATTTT
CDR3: CASSLRSVLDTQYF

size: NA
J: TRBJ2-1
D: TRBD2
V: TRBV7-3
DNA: TGTGCCAGCAGCGTATTAGCGGGAGGGCCGGAGCAGTTCTTC
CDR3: CASSVLAGGPEQFF

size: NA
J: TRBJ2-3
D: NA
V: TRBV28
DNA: TGTGCCAGCAGCCGGGTTCGCACAGATACGCAGTATTTT
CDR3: CASSRVRTDTQYF

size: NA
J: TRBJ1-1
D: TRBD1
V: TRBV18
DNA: TGTGCCAGCTCATGGACCATACAGGGGGTAAATACTGAAGCTTTCTTT
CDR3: CASSWTIQGVNTEAFF

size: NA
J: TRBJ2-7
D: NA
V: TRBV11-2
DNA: TGTGCCAGCAGCATTTATTTTAATTACGAGCAGTACTTC
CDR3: CASSIYFNYEQYF

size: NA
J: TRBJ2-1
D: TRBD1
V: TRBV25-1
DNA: TGTGCCAGCAGCGAGAGACAGGGGGTTGGCAATGAGCAGTTCTTC
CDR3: CASSERQGVGNEQFF

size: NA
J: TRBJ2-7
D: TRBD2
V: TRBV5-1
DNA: TGCGCCAGCAGCTTGGACGGCGGGGGACCCTACGAGCAGTACTTC
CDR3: CASSLDGGGPYEQYF

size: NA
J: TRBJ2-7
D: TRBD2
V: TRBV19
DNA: TGTGCCAGTCGGACTAGCGGGAGTCTCAGGTACGAGCAGTACTTC
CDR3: CASRTSGSLRYEQYF

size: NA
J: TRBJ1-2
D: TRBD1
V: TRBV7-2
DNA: TGTGCCAGCAGCGTCACAGGGGGCGGCTACACCTTC
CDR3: CASSVTGGGYTF

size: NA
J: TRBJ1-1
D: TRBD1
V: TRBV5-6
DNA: TGTGCCAGCAGCAAGACAGGGGGCCACACTGAAGCTTTCTTT
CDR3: CASSKTGGHTEAFF

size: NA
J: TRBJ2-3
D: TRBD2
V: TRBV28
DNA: TGTGCCAGCAGTTTAGTGGCTAGCGGGAGGAGAACAGATACGCAGTATTTT
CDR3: CASSLVASGRRTDTQYF

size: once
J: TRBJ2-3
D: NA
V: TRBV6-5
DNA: TGTGCCAGCAGTTACTCTAGGCCAGATACGCAGTATTTT
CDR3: CASSYSRPDTQYF

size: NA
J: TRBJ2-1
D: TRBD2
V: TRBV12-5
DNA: TGTGCTAGTGGTTTTAGACTAGCGGGAGCTCCACCCTACAATGAGCAGTTCTTC
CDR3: CASGFRLAGAPPYNEQFF

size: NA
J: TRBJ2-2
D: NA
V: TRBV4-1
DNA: TGCGCCAGCAGCCAAGAACGAGGCGGGGCGAACACCGGGGAGCTGTTTTTT
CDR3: CASSQERGGANTGELFF

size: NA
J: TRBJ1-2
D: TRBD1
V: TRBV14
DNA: TGTGCCAGCAGCCGGGACAGGGCAGGAGGCTACACCTTC
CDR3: CASSRDRAGGYTF

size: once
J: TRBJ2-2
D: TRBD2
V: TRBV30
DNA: TGTGCCTGGAGTGTTGGCCCCGGGACTAGAAACACCGGGGAGCTGTTTTTT
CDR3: CAWSVGPGTRNTGELFF